The 2 T cell receptor beta chains given below trace back to one sample, sequenced in a study of blood T cell repertoires in COVID-19. TCRdb's table, derived via immunoSEQ multiplex PCR, lists solely in-frame clones and lacks some. In the table there are roughly 99,000 clones, about nine tenths of which are singletons. The sequenced sample was peripheral blood. The receptors were sampled from a woman in her twenties or thirties with acute or convalescent COVID-19.

J is TRBJ1-2 and V is TRBV6-5; 7 bases align to TRBD1. The CDR3 consists of 15 residues. Germline assignment: CDR1 MNHEY and CDR2 SVGAGI. The junction had 9 bases not matched to a gene; V was cut back by 4 bases and J by 4 bases. The DNA for the CDR3 is TGTGCCAGCAGTTCTCCGGGACAGAGCACCTATGGCTACACCTTC. Its protein is CASSSPGQSTYGYTF.

Worth noting for this clone: Compared with germline, one end of the junction differs, possibly owing to a read error. V gene TRBV19 combines with J gene TRBJ2-7, with TRBD1 matching 9 bases. In germline, CDR1 is LNHDA, CDR2 SQIVND (reference sequence). The CDR3 loop spans 13 amino acids. The CDR3 is CASSTSRQGETIF. The CDR3 region has the DNA TGTGCCAGTAGTACCTCGAGACAGGGGGAAACGATCTTC.